This T cell receptor beta chain was sequenced for a study of blood T cell repertoires in COVID-19 (dated by TCRdb to between 2020 and 2021). General notes on the study: Collaborator samples came from the United States, Italy and Spain and covered acute and convalescent phases of COVID-19. The dataset comprised deeply sampled blood TCRbeta repertoires from subjects exposed to, actively infected with, or recovered from COVID-19. The repertoires were released in a freely available public database meant as a resource for research on the immune response to SARS-CoV-2. Where available, HLA class I and class II types were obtained from metadata supplied by the sample provider rather than from assay-based typing. Sample metadata almost always included a de-identified subject ID, COVID-19 status, age in years and sex. Samples were obtained from the ongoing ImmuneRACE study (first 160 participants) and from about 1,300 subjects provided by 6 global collaborators. The material from the prospective study consisted of cDNA or gDNA derived from T cells, B-cell-depleted T cells, or PBMCs.

What the study reported, not specific to this receptor: The amount of clinical and demographic metadata varied by source and participant and was provided uncurated.

Concerning this clone itself: There is no known antigen for this receptor. Per-nucleotide qualities are absent, and no much larger clonotype sits a single base away.

Each collaborating institution followed its own protocols to collect whole blood in K2EDTA tubes. For TCRbeta analysis, collaborators shipped samples in one of three forms: frozen whole blood, isolated PBMCs, or DNA extracted from either of those sample types. V lost 6 bases and J lost 7 bases; the stretch between them is 12 bases long. The CDR3 holds 12 amino acids from the cysteine to the phenylalanine. Of the read, only the CDR3 DNA is kept; its 36 bases are in frame from base 1. CDR1 and CDR2 are drawn from the germline V gene: MNHEY, SVGAGI. TCRbeta CDR3 regions were amplified from genomic DNA using the immunoSEQ Assay, a bias-controlled multiplex PCR. In the paper's pipeline: Within the assay, amplification of reference gene primers was used to estimate how many nucleated cells each sample contained. To quantify the absolute abundance of each unique TCRbeta CDR3 rearrangement, sequence reads were collapsed and filtered. For each sample, productive Simpson clonality was calculated by taking the square root of Simpson's diversity index across productive rearrangements. The immuneACCESS repertoire file appears here via TCRdb, limited to in-frame rearrangements. These files lack a portion of the clones; in checked studies, under half of the deficit traces to unresolved V genes, and the cause of the others is not known. The V and J calls and the clone size are those of that table, but D and trimming were determined from the DNA. This sample is represented by 60,000 to 75,000 clones; around four fifths of them were singletons. The top ten constitute 9% to 15% of the sample.

Sequenced: peripheral blood. The chain employs TRBV6-5 and TRBJ1-2, with the D gene too uncertain to name. This sequence was found in a human donor in a cohort sampled during active COVID-19. The DNA sequence reads TGTGCCAGCAGGAAACCGGCGGGTGGCTACACCTTC. This is translated as CASRKPAGGYTF.